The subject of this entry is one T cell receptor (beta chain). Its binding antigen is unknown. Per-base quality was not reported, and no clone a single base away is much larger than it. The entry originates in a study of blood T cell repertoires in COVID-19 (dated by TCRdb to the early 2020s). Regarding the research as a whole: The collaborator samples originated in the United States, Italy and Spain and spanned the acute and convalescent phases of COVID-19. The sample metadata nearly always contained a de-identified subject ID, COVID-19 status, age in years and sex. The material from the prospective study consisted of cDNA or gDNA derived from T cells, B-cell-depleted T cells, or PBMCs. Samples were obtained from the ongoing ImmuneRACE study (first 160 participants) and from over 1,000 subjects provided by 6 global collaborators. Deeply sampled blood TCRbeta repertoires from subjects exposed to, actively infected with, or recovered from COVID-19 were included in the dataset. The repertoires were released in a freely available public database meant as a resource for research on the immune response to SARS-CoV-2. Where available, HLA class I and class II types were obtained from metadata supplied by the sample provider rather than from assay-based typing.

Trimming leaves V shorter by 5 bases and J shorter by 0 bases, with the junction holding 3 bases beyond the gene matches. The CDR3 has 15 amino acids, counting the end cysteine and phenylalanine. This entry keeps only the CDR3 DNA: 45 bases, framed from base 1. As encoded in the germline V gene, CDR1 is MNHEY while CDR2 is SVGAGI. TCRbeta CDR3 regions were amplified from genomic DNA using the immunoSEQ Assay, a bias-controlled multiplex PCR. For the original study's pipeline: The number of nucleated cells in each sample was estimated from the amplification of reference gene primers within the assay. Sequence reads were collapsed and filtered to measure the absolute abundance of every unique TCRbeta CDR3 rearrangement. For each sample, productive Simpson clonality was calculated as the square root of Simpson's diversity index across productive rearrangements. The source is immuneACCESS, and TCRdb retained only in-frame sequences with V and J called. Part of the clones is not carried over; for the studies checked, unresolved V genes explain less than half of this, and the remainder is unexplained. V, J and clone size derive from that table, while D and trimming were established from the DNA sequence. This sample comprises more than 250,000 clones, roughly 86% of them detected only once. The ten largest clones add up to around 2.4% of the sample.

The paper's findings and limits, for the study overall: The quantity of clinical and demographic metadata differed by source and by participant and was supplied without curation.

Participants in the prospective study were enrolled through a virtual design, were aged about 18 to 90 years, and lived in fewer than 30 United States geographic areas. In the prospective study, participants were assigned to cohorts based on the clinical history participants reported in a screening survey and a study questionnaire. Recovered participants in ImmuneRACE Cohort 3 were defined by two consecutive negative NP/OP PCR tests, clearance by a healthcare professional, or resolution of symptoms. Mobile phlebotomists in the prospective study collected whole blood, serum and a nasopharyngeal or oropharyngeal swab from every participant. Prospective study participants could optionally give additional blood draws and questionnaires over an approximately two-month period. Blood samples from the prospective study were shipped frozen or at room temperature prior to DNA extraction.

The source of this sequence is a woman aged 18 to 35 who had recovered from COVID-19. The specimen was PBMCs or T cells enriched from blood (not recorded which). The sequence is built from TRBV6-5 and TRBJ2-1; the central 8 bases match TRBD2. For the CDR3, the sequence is CASSKLAASYNEQFF. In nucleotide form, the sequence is TGTGCCAGCAGTAAACTAGCGGCCTCCTACAATGAGCAGTTCTTC.